This TCR beta chain was recorded in a study of response to subunit inactivated influenza vaccine. Trimming removed 7 bases from V and 1 base from J, with 12 bases in between. This CDR3 is built from 14 residues. CDR1 is MNHNS, CDR2 SASEGT, per germline. TCRdb re-called the RT-PCR reads with MiXCR, one entry per CDR3 protein. Among hundreds of thousands of distinct CDR3 sequences listed, 13% to 15% were seen once. The rearrangement joins TRBV6-1 to TRBJ2-3; tentatively, D is TRBD2 (6 bases). The specimen comprised PBMCs from blood, sampled less than 15 days before vaccination. The TCR originated in a man in his fifties who received an inactivated influenza vaccine. The CDR3 sequence is CASKSVAGTDTQYF. The CDR3 DNA follows: TGTGCCAGCAAATCTGTAGCGGGCACAGATACGCAGTATTTT.